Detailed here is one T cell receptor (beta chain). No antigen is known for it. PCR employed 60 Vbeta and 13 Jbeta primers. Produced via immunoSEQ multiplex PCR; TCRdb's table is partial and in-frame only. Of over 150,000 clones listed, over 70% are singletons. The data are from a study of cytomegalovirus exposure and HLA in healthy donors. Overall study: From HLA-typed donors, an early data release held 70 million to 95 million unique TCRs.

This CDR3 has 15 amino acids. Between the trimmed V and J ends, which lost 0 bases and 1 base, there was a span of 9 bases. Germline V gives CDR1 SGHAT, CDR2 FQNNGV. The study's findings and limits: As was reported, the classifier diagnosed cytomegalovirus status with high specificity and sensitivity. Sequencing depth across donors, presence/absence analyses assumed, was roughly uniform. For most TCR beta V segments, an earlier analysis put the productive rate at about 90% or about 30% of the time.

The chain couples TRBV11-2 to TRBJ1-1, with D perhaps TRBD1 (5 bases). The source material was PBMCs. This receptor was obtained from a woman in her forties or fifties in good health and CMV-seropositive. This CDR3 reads CASSLDRGGNTEAFF. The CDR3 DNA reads TGTGCCAGCAGCTTAGACCGCGGGGGGAACACTGAAGCTTTCTTT.